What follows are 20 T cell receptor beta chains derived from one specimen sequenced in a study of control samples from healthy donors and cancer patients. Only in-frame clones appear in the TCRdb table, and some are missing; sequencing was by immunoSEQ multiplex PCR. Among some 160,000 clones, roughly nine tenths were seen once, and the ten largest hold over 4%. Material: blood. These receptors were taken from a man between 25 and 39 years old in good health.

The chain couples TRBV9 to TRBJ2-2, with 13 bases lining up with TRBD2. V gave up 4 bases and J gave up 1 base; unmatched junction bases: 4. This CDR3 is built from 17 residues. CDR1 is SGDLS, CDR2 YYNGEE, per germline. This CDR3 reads CASSPGLAGLNTGELFF. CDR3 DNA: TGTGCCAGCAGCCCGGGACTAGCGGGACTGAACACCGGGGAGCTGTTTTTT. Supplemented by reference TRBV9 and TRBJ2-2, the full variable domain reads DSGVTQTPKHLITATGQRVTLRCSPRSGDLSVYWYQQSLDQGLQFLIQYYNGEERAKGNILERFSAQQFPDLHSELNLSSLELGDSALYFCASSPGLAGLNTGELFFGEGSRLTVL.

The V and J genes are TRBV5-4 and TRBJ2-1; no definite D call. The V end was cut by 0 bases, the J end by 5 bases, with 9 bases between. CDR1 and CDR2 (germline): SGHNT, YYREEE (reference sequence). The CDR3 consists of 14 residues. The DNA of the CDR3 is TGTGCCAGCAGCTTGGCGATTGGGAACAATGAGCAGTTCTTC. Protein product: CASSLAIGNNEQFF.

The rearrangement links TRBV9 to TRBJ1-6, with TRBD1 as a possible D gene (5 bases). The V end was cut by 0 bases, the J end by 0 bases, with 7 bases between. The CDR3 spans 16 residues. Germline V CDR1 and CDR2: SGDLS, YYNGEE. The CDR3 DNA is TGTGCCAGCAGCGTAGGACAGAGCTCCTATAATTCACCCCTCCACTTT. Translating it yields CASSVGQSSYNSPLHF.

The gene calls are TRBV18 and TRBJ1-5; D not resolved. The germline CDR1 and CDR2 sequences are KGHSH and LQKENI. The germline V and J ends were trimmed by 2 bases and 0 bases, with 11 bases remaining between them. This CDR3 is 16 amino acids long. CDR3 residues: CASSPLESYSNQPQHF. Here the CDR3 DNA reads TGTGCCAGCTCACCATTGGAGTCCTATAGCAATCAGCCCCAGCATTTT.

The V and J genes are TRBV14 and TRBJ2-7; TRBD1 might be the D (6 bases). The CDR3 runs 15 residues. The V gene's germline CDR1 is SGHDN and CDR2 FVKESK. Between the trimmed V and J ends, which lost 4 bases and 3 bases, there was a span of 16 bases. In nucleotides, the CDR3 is TGTGCCAGCAGCCCAACAGGGTTTAAGTTCTACGAGCAGTACTTC. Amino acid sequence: CASSPTGFKFYEQYF.

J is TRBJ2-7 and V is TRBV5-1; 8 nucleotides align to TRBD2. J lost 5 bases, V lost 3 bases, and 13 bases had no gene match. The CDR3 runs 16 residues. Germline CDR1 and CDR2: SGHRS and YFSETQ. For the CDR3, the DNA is TGCGCCAGCAGCTCCCAAGGACGAGCGGGAGATGACGAGCAGTACTTC. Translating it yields CASSSQGRAGDDEQYF.

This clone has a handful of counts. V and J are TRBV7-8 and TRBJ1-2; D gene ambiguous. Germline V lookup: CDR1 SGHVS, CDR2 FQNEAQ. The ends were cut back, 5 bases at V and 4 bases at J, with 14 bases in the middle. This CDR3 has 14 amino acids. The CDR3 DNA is TGTGCCAGCAGCCCCCCAGGTGCGATCTATGGCTACACCTTC. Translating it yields CASSPPGAIYGYTF.

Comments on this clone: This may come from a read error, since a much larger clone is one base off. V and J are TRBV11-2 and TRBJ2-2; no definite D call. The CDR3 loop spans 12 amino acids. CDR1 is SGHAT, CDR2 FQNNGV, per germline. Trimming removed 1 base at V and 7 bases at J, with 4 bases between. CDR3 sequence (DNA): TGTGCCAGCAGCTTAGTAGGCGGGGAGCTGTTTTTT. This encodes CASSLVGGELFF. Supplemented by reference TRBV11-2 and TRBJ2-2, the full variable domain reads EAGVAQSPRYKIIEKRQSVAFWCNPISGHATLYWYQQILGQGPKLLIQFQNNGVVDDSQLPKDRFSAERLKGVDSTLKIQPAKLEDSAVYLCASSLVGGELFFGEGSRLTVL.

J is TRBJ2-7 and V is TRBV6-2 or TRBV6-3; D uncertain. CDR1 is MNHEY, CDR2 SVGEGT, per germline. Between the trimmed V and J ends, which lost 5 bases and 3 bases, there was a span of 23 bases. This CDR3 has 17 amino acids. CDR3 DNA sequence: TGTGCCAGCAGTGGAGACACCGCTTTTTCGTCCAACTACGAGCAGTACTTC. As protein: CASSGDTAFSSNYEQYF.

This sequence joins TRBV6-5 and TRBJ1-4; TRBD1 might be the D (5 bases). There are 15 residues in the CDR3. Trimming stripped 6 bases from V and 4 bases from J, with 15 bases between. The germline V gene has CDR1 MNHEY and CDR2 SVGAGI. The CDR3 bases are TGTGCCAGCAGCGACAGTTGGGCCCTTAATGAAAAACTGTTTTTT. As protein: CASSDSWALNEKLFF.

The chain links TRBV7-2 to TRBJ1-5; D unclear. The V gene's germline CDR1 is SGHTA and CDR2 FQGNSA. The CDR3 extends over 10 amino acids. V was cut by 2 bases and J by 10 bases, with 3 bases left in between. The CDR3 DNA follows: TGTGCCAGCAGCTTATATCCCCAGCATTTT. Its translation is CASSLYPQHF.

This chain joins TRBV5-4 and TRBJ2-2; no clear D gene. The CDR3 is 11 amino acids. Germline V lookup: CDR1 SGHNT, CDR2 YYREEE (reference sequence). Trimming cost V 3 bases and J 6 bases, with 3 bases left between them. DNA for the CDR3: TGTGCCAGCAGCTGGGCCGGGGAGCTGTTTTTT. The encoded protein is CASSWAGELFF.

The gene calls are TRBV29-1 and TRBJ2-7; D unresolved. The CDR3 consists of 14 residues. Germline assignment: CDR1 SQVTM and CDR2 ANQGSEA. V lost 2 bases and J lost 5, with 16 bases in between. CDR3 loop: CSVEYTDRRDEQYF. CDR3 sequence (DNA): TGCAGCGTTGAATACACAGATCGAAGAGACGAGCAGTACTTC.

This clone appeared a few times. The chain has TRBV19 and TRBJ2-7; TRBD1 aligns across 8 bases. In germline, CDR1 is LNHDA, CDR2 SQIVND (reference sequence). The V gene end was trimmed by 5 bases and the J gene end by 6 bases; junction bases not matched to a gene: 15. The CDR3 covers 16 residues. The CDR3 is CASSPPGDRGRFEQYF. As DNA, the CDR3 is TGTGCCAGTAGTCCACCAGGCGACAGGGGTCGGTTCGAGCAGTACTTC.

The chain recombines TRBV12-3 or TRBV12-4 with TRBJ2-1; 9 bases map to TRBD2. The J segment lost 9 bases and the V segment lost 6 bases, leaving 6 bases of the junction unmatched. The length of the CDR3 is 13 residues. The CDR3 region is CASRQRGVSEQFF. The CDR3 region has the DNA TGTGCCAGCAGGCAGCGGGGGGTTTCTGAGCAGTTCTTC.

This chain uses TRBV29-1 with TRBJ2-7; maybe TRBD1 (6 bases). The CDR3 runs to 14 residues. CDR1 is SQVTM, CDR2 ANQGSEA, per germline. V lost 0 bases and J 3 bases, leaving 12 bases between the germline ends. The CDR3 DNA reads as TGCAGCGTTGAAGATGGCCAGGGGCTCTACGAGCAGTACTTC. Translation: CSVEDGQGLYEQYF.

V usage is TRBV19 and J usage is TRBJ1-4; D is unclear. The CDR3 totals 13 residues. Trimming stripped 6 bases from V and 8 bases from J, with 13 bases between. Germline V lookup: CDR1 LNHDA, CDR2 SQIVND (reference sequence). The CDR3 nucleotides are TGTGCCAGTAGCTTTCCGCGGGCCGAAAAACTGTTTTTT. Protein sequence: CASSFPRAEKLFF.

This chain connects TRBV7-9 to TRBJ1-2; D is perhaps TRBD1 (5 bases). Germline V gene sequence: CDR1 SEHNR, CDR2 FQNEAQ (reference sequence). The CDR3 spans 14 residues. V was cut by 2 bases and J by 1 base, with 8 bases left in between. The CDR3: CASSLSQGNYGYTF. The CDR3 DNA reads TGTGCCAGCAGCTTATCCCAGGGTAACTATGGCTACACCTTC.

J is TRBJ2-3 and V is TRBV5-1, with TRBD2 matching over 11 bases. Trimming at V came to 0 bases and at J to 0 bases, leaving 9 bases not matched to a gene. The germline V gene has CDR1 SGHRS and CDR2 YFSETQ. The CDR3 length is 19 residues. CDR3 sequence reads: CASSLATFSGGASTDTQYF. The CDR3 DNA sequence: TGCGCCAGCAGCTTGGCCACTTTTAGCGGGGGGGCTAGCACAGATACGCAGTATTTT.

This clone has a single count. CDR3 coding DNA: TGTGCCAGCAGTGAAGCAGGGGACAGGGGCTCCTACGAGCAGTACTTC. It is translated as CASSEAGDRGSYEQYF. The gene calls are TRBV6-1 and TRBJ2-7, with TRBD1 identical over 10 bases. The J segment lost 0 bases and the V segment lost 0 bases, leaving 2 bases of the junction unmatched. The CDR3 is 16 residues long. Germline lookup yields CDR1 MNHNS and CDR2 SASEGT.